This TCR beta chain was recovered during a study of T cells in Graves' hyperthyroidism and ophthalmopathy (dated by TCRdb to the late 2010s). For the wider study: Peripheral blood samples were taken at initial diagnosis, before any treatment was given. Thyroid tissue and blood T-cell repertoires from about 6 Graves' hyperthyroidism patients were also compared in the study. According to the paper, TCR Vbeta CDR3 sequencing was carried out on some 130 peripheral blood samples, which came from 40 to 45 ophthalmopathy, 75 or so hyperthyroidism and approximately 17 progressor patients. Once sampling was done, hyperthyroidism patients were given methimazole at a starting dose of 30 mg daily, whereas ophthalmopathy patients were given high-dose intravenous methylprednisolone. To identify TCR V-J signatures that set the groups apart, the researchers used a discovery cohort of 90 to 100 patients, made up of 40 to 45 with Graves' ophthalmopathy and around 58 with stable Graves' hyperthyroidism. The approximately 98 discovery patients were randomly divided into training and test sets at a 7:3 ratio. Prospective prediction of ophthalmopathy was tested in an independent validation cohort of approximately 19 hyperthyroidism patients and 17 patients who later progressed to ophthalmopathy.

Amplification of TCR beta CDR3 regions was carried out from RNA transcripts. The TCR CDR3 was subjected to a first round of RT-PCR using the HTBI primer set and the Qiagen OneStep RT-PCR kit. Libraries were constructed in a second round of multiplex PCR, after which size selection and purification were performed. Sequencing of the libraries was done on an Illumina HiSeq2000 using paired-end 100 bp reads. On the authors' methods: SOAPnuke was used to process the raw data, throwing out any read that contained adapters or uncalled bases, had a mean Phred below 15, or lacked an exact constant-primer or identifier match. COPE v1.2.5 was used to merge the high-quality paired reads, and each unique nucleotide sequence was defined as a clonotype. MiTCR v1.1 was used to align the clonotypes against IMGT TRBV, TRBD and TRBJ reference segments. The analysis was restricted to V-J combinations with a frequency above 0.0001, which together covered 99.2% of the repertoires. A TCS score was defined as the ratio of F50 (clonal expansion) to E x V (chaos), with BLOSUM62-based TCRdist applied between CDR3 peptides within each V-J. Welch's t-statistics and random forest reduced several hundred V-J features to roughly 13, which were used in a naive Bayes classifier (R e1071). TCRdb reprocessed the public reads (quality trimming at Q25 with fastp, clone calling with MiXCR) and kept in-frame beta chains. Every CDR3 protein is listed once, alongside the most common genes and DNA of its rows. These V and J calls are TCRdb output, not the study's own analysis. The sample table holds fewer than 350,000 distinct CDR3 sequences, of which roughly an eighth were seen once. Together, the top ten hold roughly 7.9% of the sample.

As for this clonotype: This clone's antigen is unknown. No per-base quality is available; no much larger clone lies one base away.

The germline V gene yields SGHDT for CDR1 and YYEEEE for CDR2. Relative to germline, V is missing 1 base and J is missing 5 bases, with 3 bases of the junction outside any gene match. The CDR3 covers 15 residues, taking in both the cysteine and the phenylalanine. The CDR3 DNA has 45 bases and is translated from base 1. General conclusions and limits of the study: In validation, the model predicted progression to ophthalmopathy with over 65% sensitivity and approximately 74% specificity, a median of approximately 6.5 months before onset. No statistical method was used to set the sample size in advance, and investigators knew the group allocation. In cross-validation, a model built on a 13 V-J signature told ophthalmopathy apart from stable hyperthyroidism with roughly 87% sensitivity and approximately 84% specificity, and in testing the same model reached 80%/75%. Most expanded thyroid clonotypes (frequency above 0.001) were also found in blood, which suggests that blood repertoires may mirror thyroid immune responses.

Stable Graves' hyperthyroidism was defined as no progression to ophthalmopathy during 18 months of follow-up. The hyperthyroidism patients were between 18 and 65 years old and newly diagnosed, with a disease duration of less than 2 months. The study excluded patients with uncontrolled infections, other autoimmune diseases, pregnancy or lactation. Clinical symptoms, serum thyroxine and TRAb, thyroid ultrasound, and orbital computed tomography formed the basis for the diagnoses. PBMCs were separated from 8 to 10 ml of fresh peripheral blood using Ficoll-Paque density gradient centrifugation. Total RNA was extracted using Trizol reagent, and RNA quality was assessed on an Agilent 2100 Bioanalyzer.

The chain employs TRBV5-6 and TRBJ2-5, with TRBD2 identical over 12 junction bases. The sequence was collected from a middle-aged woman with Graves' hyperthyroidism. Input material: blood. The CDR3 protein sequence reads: CASSLPGLAGETQYF. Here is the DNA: TGTGCCAGCAGCTTGCCCGGACTAGCGGGGGAGACCCAGTACTTC.